What follows describes a single T cell receptor (beta chain). No antigen is known for it. These data are taken from a study of chemoradiotherapy in HPV16-positive cancers. Study information: A couple of HPV16-positive patients' cells yielded candidate HPV-specific clones and common motifs. Findings and caveats of the study: Candidate HPV-specific clones and E7-related TCR motifs grew in tumor during treatment. Better recurrence-free survival went with HPV-responsive T-cell expansion in HPV16-positive patients.

After removal of 4 bases from V and 1 base from J, the junction contained 0 bases not matched to a gene. Germline V gives CDR1 KGHSH, CDR2 LQKENI. The CDR3 length is 13 residues. Method: immunoSEQ multiplex PCR; TCRdb's copy keeps in-frame clones and lacks some. The table lists tens of thousands of clones, about 80% of them singletons. This sequence was found in a human donor with HPV-associated anogenital cancer. The J gene is TRBJ2-5, the V gene TRBV18; 7 bases are a match to TRBD1. Sequenced material: blood, taken from a patient who underwent chemoradiotherapy. The CDR3: CASSRDSQETQYF. CDR3 nucleotide sequence: TGTGCCAGCTCACGGGACAGCCAAGAGACCCAGTACTTC.